This T cell receptor (beta chain) was captured in a study of cytomegalovirus exposure and HLA in healthy donors. TCRdb's table, derived via immunoSEQ multiplex PCR, lists solely in-frame clones and lacks some. Here the sample spans some 170,000 clones, nearly 90% being singletons. Trimming at V came to 2 bases and at J to 3 bases, leaving 7 bases not matched to a gene. CDR1 SGHNT and CDR2 YYREEE come from the germline V gene (reference sequence). The CDR3 runs 15 residues. The chain links TRBV5-4 to TRBJ1-2; 7 bases agree with TRBD1. The specimen was PBMCs. The TCR comes from a woman between 18 and 29 years old in good health and CMV-seropositive. The CDR3 nucleotides are TGTGCCAGCAGCTTCCCGACCGGGACAGACTATGGCTACACCTTC. Its translation is CASSFPTGTDYGYTF.